These 8 T cell receptor beta chains were sequenced from one sample in a study of blood T cell repertoires in COVID-19. Clones were read by immunoSEQ multiplex PCR, and TCRdb kept only the in-frame ones, dropping some. The table has 85,000 to 90,000 clones, approximately 86% seen once. The sequenced sample consisted of peripheral blood. Receptor source: an elderly man with active or convalescent COVID-19.

The V call is TRBV5-4, the J call TRBJ1-2, with 8 bases fitting TRBD1. CDR1 is SGHNT, CDR2 YYREEE, per germline (reference sequence). Unmatched junction bases numbered 10, after V lost 4 bases and J lost 5 bases. The CDR3 contains 15 residues. The CDR3 loop is CASSLRTGPTYGYTF. DNA for the CDR3: TGTGCCAGCAGCCTCCGGACAGGGCCCACTTATGGCTACACCTTC.

V gene TRBV5-6 combines with J gene TRBJ2-7; 13 bases map to TRBD2. This CDR3 is 15 amino acids long. The V gene's germline CDR1 is SGHDT and CDR2 YYEEEE. Trimming cost V 2 bases and J 4 bases; bases outside gene matches: 3. CDR3 bases: TGTGCCAGCAGCTTACTAGCGGGAGGGCTTTACGAGCAGTACTTC. This encodes CASSLLAGGLYEQYF.

This rearrangement joins TRBV6-5 to TRBJ1-5; TRBD1 is a possible D gene (6 bases). The CDR3 sequence is 14 residues long. Looked up from germline, CDR1 is MNHEY and CDR2 is SVGAGI. V shed 6 bases and J shed 1 base, with 10 bases lying between them. The CDR3 nucleotides are TGTGCCAGCAGAGCCGGGACAAGCAATCAGCCCCAGCATTTT. Protein: CASRAGTSNQPQHF.

The rearrangement links TRBV4-1 to TRBJ2-6; tentative D call: TRBD1 (7 bases). The CDR3 contains 19 residues. Germline CDR1 is MGHRA and CDR2 is YSYEKL. V was cut by 0 bases and J by 0 bases, with 15 bases left in between. The chain's CDR3 is CASSQDSTGTSSGANVLTF. CDR3 nucleotides: TGCGCCAGCAGCCAAGATTCGACAGGGACTTCCTCTGGGGCCAACGTCCTGACTTTC.

CDR3 in DNA: TGTGCCAGCAGCTTTAGTTCAGGCCCTGAAGCTTTCTTT. Its translation is CASSFSSGPEAFF. V and J are TRBV7-9 and TRBJ1-1; D not resolved. The V end was cut by 3 bases, the J end by 6 bases, with 11 bases between. The CDR3 is 13 amino acids. Germline V CDR1 and CDR2: SEHNR, FQNEAQ (reference sequence).

The chain is built from TRBV2 and TRBJ2-2; D might be TRBD2 (5 bases). V lost 0 bases and J 2 bases, leaving 7 bases between the germline ends. The length of the CDR3 is 15 residues. The germline V gene encodes CDR1 SNHLY and CDR2 FYNNEI. CDR3 residues: CASSEAGRNTGELFF. CDR3 in DNA: TGTGCCAGCAGTGAAGCGGGGAGAAACACCGGGGAGCTGTTTTTT.

This chain uses TRBV9 with TRBJ2-1; 9 bases align to TRBD2. Germline loops: CDR1 SGDLS, CDR2 YYNGEE. The V segment lost 0 bases and the J segment 8 bases; nucleotides outside the gene matches: 6. The CDR3 is 15 amino acids. CDR3 coding DNA: TGTGCCAGCAGCGTAGCCGGGACTAGCAACTATGAGCAGTTCTTC. It yields the protein CASSVAGTSNYEQFF.

The chain links TRBV19 to TRBJ2-3; D may be TRBD2 (5 bases). Germline lookup yields CDR1 LNHDA and CDR2 SQIVND (reference sequence). This CDR3 comprises 13 residues. V gave up 5 bases and J gave up 1 base, with 7 bases separating them. CDR3 in amino acids: CASSFSGTDTQYF. In nucleotides, the CDR3 is TGTGCCAGTAGTTTTAGCGGCACAGATACGCAGTATTTT.